This T cell receptor (beta chain) was captured by sequencing in a study of blood T cell repertoires in COVID-19. This CDR3 has 17 residues. J lost 4 bases, V lost 3 bases, and 9 bases had no gene match. Per germline, CDR1 KGHSH and CDR2 LQKENI. Authors' data handling: For nucleated cells, counts were estimated from reference gene primer amplification. Sequenced by immunoSEQ multiplex PCR; TCRdb stores in-frame clones only, minus some. The DNA was the basis for D and trimming; V, J and clone size are from that table. The profile covers under 250,000 clones, with 84% appearing a single time and 13% taken by the ten largest.

Sequencing was done on a sample of peripheral blood. The rearrangement uses TRBV18 and TRBJ2-6; 7 nucleotides match TRBD2. This receptor was identified in a human donor in a cohort sampled during active COVID-19. The CDR3 DNA is TGTGCCAGCTCACCCAACTCCGGGAGGAGCGGGGCCAACGTCCTGACTTTC. Amino acids: CASSPNSGRSGANVLTF.